This T cell receptor (beta chain) was sequenced during a study of T-cell memory formation after mild COVID-19. General study points: In second-wave clones peaking day 37, SARS-CoV-2 specificity remained unconfirmed. Contracting CD4+ clones were located mainly in CM and EM, and CD8+ clones in EMRA. Later expanders leaned toward CD4+, whereas clones contracting from day 15 to 85 were balanced CD4/CD8.

The CDR3 sequence is 15 residues long. V lost 5 bases to trimming and J lost 5 bases, with 19 bases between them. CDR1 and CDR2 (germline): MGHRA, YSYEKL. In regard to this clonotype: Its antigen is not identified.

Via MiXCR, TCRdb re-called the 5' RACE reads, giving one row per CDR3 protein. This table has 200,000 to 250,000 distinct CDR3 sequences, 27% appearing once. This receptor was identified in an adult woman who had mild COVID-19 (a few samples of this study predate the infection). Cell type and time point are not known. The source material was PBMCs or a T cell subset sorted from them (not recorded which). This sequence joins TRBV4-1 and TRBJ2-7; weak D call: TRBD1 (5 bases). The CDR3 sequence is CASSVTPRVGDEQYF. The CDR3 DNA sequence: TGCGCCAGCAGCGTTACCCCCAGGGTTGGTGACGAGCAGTACTTC.